A single T cell receptor beta chain is shown here with its context. The antigen is not known. Measured with immunoSEQ multiplex PCR; TCRdb has only the in-frame clones, and not every one. The sample carries about 86,000 clones, roughly 90% recorded once. These data originate in a study of T cell responses to AZD1222 COVID-19 vaccine. CDR1 MNHEY and CDR2 SMNVEV come from the germline V gene (reference sequence). The ends were cut back, 0 bases at V and 9 bases at J, with 18 bases in the middle. This CDR3 is built from 16 residues. Study-wide points: Sampled repertoires all dated from after the peak T cell response. Spike-specific TCR breadth and depth were elevated following two AZD1222 doses.

The sample was peripheral blood, taken 28 days after the second AZD1222 dose. This receptor was obtained from an adult who received the AZD1222 COVID-19 vaccine. The chain joins TRBV27 to TRBJ1-5; D perhaps matches TRBD1 (6 bases). Here the CDR3 reads CASSLSAGAAVGPQHF. The CDR3 nucleotides read TGTGCCAGCAGTTTATCAGCAGGGGCCGCCGTGGGGCCCCAGCATTTT.